The source of this TCR beta chain is a study of T cells in localized non-small cell lung cancer. General observations from the study: Tumor trailed uninvolved adjacent lung in T cell clonality, which peaked there.

A remark on this clone: The antigen is undetermined.

TCRdb's table, derived via immunoSEQ multiplex PCR, lists solely in-frame clones and lacks some. The profile shows over a thousand clones, 21% of them singletons. The CDR3 covers 15 residues. Germline loops: CDR1 MDHEN, CDR2 SYDVKM. The ends lost 5 bases at V and 3 bases at J; junction bases unmatched: 7. This clonotype was sampled from an older male donor with stage III lung adenocarcinoma. This chain joins TRBV28 and TRBJ1-2; TRBD1 matches 9 bases. The sequencing here drew on normal lung tissue next to the tumor, taken before any cancer treatment. CDR3 region: CASSRRDRVDYGYTF. In DNA form, the CDR3 reads TGTGCCAGCAGTCGCCGGGACAGGGTGGACTATGGCTACACCTTC.